Following are 11 T cell receptor beta chains from one sample sequenced in a study of T cells in Graves' hyperthyroidism and ophthalmopathy. The investigators amplified TCR beta CDR3 regions from RNA transcripts. HTBI primers drove first-round RT-PCR of the TCR CDR3. Each CDR3 protein gets one entry after TCRdb re-called the multiplex PCR reads with MiXCR. Of about 260,000 distinct CDR3 sequences detected, over 20% appear once; the ten largest clones hold 50% to 75%. Sequences were obtained from blood. Every receptor here comes from a man aged 25-45 years with Graves' ophthalmopathy.

The chain carries TRBV20-1 and TRBJ2-1; 12 bases line up with TRBD2. Germline loops: CDR1 DFQATT, CDR2 SNEGSKA (reference sequence). V dropped 1 base and J dropped 5; count of bases not matched to a gene: 9. The CDR3 runs to 17 residues. In DNA, the CDR3 is TGCAGTGCTAGAGGACAACTAGCGGGAGGTCAAGACAATGAGCAGTTCTTC. It is translated as CSARGQLAGGQDNEQFF.

This clonotype turned up a few times. The V and J genes are TRBV29-1 and TRBJ2-5; 10 bases align to TRBD2. Trimming at V came to 7 bases and at J to 1 base, leaving 15 bases not matched to a gene. The germline V gene has CDR1 SQVTM and CDR2 ANQGSEA. This CDR3 region has 17 residues. CDR3 sequence: CSGTSGLNPGAQETQYF. The DNA of the CDR3 is TGCAGCGGGACTAGCGGTCTAAATCCTGGGGCCCAAGAGACCCAGTACTTC.

J is TRBJ2-1 and V is TRBV20-1; the match to TRBD2 covers 8 bases. The CDR3 loop spans 16 amino acids. Germline V gene lookup returns CDR1 DFQATT and CDR2 SNEGSKA (reference sequence). Trimming cost V 0 bases and J 0 bases; bases outside gene matches: 4. The CDR3 loop is CSARDLSGSSYNEQFF. The CDR3, as DNA: TGCAGTGCTAGAGATCTAAGCGGGAGCTCCTACAATGAGCAGTTCTTC.

This clonotype was observed a handful of times. The chain has TRBV7-6 and TRBJ2-7; 13 positions match TRBD2. The trim removed 1 base at V and 7 bases at J, leaving 1 base unmatched. This CDR3 region has 14 residues. Germline V gives CDR1 SGHVS, CDR2 FNYEAQ. The CDR3 nucleotides read TGTGCCAGCAGCTTAGAGGGACTAGCGGGAGAGCAGTACTTC. Protein: CASSLEGLAGEQYF.

This chain uses TRBV5-8 with TRBJ1-2; TRBD1 might be the D (6 bases). Germline V gene sequence: CDR1 SGHTS, CDR2 YDEGEE. The CDR3 covers 17 residues. V was cut by 3 bases and J by 7 bases, with 25 bases left in between. Here the CDR3 DNA reads TGTGCCAGCAGCTCGGGGGACCTGACAGGACGAGTCGTTGGCTACACCTTC. Encoded protein: CASSSGDLTGRVVGYTF.

This clonotype is a singleton in its sample. The chain carries TRBV11-2 and TRBJ2-7; D is undetermined. CDR1 and CDR2 from the germline V gene are SGHAT and FQNNGV. The CDR3 totals 12 residues. The V end was cut by 3 bases, the J end by 4 bases, with 7 bases between. The CDR3 protein is CASSFRRYEQYF. The CDR3 coding sequence is TGTGCCAGCAGCTTCCGTCGGTACGAGCAGTACTTC.

The genes are TRBV11-3 and TRBJ2-2, with a tentative D call TRBD1 (5 bases). CDR3 length: 16 residues. Deletions cut 2 bases from V and 1 base from J, with 11 bases between. Germline V gene sequence: CDR1 SGHNT, CDR2 YENEEA. The CDR3 loop is CASSLWVGVNTGELFF. CDR3 sequence (DNA): TGTGCCAGCAGCTTATGGGTAGGGGTGAACACCGGGGAGCTGTTTTTT.

This clonotype came up many times. The V and J genes are TRBV7-9 and TRBJ2-3; the match to TRBD1 covers 10 bases. V shed 2 bases, J shed 2 bases, and the junction held 4 bases outside the gene matches. Germline V CDR1 and CDR2: SEHNR, FQNEAQ (reference sequence). This CDR3 comprises 16 residues. The CDR3 DNA sequence: TGTGCCAGCAGCTTACTGGGACAGGGGATCACAGATACGCAGTATTTT. Translated, it gives CASSLLGQGITDTQYF. The whole variable domain, filled in from reference TRBV7-9 and TRBJ2-3, reads DTGVSQNPRHKITKRGQNVTFRCDPISEHNRLYWYRQTLGQGPEFLTYFQNEAQLEKSRLLSDRFSAERPKGSFSTLEIQRTEQGDSAMYLCASSLLGQGITDTQYFGPGTRLTVL.

This clonotype was seen at least ten times. V is TRBV2 and J is TRBJ1-2; D unresolved. In germline, CDR1 is SNHLY, CDR2 FYNNEI. The CDR3 has 15 amino acids. The V and J ends lost 1 base and 1 base respectively, with 10 bases between them. For the CDR3, the DNA is TGTGCCAGCAGTGAAGGGCCGGGTAATAACTATGGCTACACCTTC. Protein product: CASSEGPGNNYGYTF.

This clonotype turned up a few times. DNA for the CDR3: TGTGCCAGCAGCTTGGTAGGGGGCGGAGCTGAAGCTTTCTTT. It yields the protein CASSLVGGGAEAFF. The chain carries TRBV5-6 and TRBJ1-1; 7 bases agree with TRBD1. Per germline, CDR1 SGHDT and CDR2 YYEEEE. The CDR3 contains 14 residues. With V trimmed by 0 bases and J by 6 bases, 5 bases remained unmatched.

The chain is built from TRBV4-1 and TRBJ1-5; D gene unclear. Germline CDR1 reads MGHRA; CDR2 reads YSYEKL. The V end was cut by 2 bases, the J end by 3 bases, with 14 bases between. The CDR3 spans 16 residues. The CDR3 loop is CASSQLLEQTNQPQHF. The CDR3 DNA is TGCGCCAGCAGCCAACTACTCGAACAGACCAATCAGCCCCAGCATTTT.